This T cell receptor beta chain was observed in a study of early stage breast cancer tumors. The overall study: About 70% of the 16 invasive tumors were ER+, PR+ and HER2-.

The method was immunoSEQ multiplex PCR; TCRdb's version includes in-frame clones alone and lacks a portion of them. The data show more than 55,000 clones, 70% to 80% seen once. This CDR3 has 14 amino acids. Per the germline V gene, CDR1 is WNHNN and CDR2 is SYGVQD (reference sequence). Germline trimming cut 2 bases from V and 7 bases from J; bases unmatched to any gene: 4. Concerning this clone itself: Its target is not known.

Findings and caveats of the study: Chain pairing and CD4, CD8 or FOXP3 expression were not captured. Commonly generated sequences made up most enriched TCRB sequences shared between patients. Tumors had about 2.6-fold higher T cell density than normal breast.

This receptor was obtained from a person younger than 45 with breast cancer. The V and J genes are TRBV10-1 and TRBJ1-2; 10 bases are shared with TRBD1. Sequencing was carried out using blood. The CDR3 loop is CASSEGTGASGYTF. CDR3 nucleotides: TGCGCCAGCAGTGAGGGGACAGGGGCTAGTGGCTACACCTTC.